This TCR beta chain is drawn from a study of T cell changes during pregnancy in multiple sclerosis. Clones were read by immunoSEQ multiplex PCR, and TCRdb kept only the in-frame ones, dropping some. This sample has about 70,000 clones; about 92% occur once, and the top ten carry 1.2%. Germline CDR1 SGHRS, CDR2 YFSETQ. The V and J ends lost 2 bases and 5 bases respectively, with 10 bases between them. The CDR3 is made up of 13 amino acids. This clonotype was sampled from a female donor with multiple sclerosis, enrolled in a pregnancy study. Sequenced material: peripheral blood, taken in the third trimester of pregnancy. V is TRBV5-1 and J is TRBJ1-1, with TRBD1 as a possible D gene (5 bases). The CDR3 here is CASSFTGGTEAFF. CDR3 DNA: TGCGCCAGCAGCTTCACGGGGGGGACTGAAGCTTTCTTT.